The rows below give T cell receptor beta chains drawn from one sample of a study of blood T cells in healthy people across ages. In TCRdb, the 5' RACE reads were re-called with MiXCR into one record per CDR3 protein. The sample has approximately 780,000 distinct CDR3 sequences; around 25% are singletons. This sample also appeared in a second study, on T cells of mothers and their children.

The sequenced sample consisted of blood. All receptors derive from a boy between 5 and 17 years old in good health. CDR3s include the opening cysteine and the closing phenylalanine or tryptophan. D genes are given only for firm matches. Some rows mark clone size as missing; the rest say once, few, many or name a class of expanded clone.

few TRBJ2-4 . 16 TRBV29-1 CSVEDWGSTGSNIQYF TGCAGCGTTGAAGATTGGGGTTCGACTGGATCAAACATTCAGTACTTC
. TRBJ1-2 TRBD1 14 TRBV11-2 CASHSLTGDYGYTF TGTGCCAGCCACAGCTTGACAGGGGACTATGGCTACACCTTC
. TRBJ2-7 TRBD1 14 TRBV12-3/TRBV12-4 CASSIGTGRYEQYF TGTGCCAGCAGTATCGGGACAGGGCGCTACGAGCAGTACTTC
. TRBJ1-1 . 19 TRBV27 CASSLFGPPIGLMNTEAFF TGTGCCAGCAGTTTATTCGGGCCACCTATTGGGCTTATGAACACTGAAGCTTTCTTT
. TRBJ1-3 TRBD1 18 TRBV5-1 CASSLGPGTAISGNTIYF TGCGCCAGCAGCTTGGGTCCCGGGACAGCCATCTCTGGAAACACCATATATTTT
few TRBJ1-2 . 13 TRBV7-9 CASSLPGPRGYTF TGTGCCAGCAGCTTACCAGGCCCGCGGGGCTACACCTTC
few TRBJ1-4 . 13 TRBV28 CASTSPTNEKLFF TGTGCCAGCACCTCCCCAACTAATGAAAAACTGTTTTTT
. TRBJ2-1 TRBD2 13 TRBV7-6 CASSPRTSGGQFF TGTGCCAGCAGCCCACGGACTAGCGGGGGGCAGTTCTTC
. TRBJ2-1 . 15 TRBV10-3 CAISESAQGGNEQFF TGTGCCATCAGTGAGTCGGCACAGGGAGGCAATGAGCAGTTCTTC
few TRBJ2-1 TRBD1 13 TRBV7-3 CASSQTGGDEQFF TGTGCCAGCAGCCAAACAGGGGGCGATGAGCAGTTCTTC
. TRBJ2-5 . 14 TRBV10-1 CASSEHRTAATQYF TGCGCCAGCAGTGAGCATAGGACGGCGGCGACCCAGTACTTC
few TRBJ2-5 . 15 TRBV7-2 CASSLVVGAEETQYF TGTGCCAGCAGCTTAGTTGTGGGGGCCGAAGAGACCCAGTACTTC
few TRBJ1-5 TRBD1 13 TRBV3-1 CATSGGGNQPQHF TGTGCCACCTCAGGGGGGGGCAATCAGCCCCAGCATTTT
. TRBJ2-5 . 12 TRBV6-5 CASHSDQETQYF TGTGCCAGCCACAGCGACCAAGAGACCCAGTACTTC
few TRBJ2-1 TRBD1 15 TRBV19 CASSLDRIRDNEQFF TGTGCCAGTTCCCTGGACAGGATAAGGGACAATGAGCAGTTCTTC
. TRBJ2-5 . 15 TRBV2 CANMGSDRQQETQYF TGTGCCAACATGGGTTCGGACAGACAACAAGAGACCCAGTACTTC
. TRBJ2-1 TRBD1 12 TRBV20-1 CSARDLRDREIF TGCAGTGCTAGAGATCTCCGGGACAGGGAGATCTTC
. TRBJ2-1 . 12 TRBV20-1 CSAIPPYNEQFF TGCAGTGCTATACCCCCTTACAATGAGCAGTTCTTC
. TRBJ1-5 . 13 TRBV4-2 CASSQNPGLAQHF TGTGCCAGCAGCCAGAACCCTGGATTGGCCCAGCATTTT
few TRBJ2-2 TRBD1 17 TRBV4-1 CASSQSPGQGYTGELFF TGCGCCAGCAGCCAATCACCGGGACAGGGGTACACCGGGGAGCTGTTTTTT
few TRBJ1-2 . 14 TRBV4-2 CASSQDSADYGYTF TGTGCCAGCAGCCAAGATTCCGCGGACTATGGCTACACCTTC
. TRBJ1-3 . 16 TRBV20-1 CSARQQGVGSGNTIYF TGCAGTGCTCGACAACAGGGAGTAGGCTCTGGAAATACCATATATTTT
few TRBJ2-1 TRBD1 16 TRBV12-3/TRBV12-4 CASSSGTGDAYNEQFF TGTGCCAGCAGCTCCGGGACAGGGGACGCCTACAATGAGCAGTTCTTC
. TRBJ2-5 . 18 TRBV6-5 CASSYSKYQRRESETQYF TGTGCCAGCAGTTACTCGAAATATCAGCGGCGGGAATCGGAGACCCAGTACTTC
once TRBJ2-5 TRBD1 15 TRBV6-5 CASSPGRGREETQYF TGTGCCAGCTCACCAGGCAGGGGGCGTGAGGAGACCCAGTACTTC
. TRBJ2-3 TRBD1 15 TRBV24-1 CATSDGDRAPDTQYF TGTGCCACCAGTGACGGGGACAGGGCCCCGGATACGCAGTATTTT
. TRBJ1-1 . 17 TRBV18 CASSPFTGAPNHAEAFF TGTGCCAGCTCACCTTTTACCGGGGCGCCGAACCACGCTGAAGCTTTCTTT
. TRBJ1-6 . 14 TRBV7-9 CASSLSSAALKVHF TGTGCCAGCAGCCTCTCTTCGGCGGCCTTGAAGGTCCACTTT
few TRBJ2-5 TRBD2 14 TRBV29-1 CSARSGGFQETQYF TGCAGCGCCCGTAGCGGGGGGTTCCAAGAGACCCAGTACTTC
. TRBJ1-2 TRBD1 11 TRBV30 CAWGDSYGYTF TGTGCCTGGGGGGACAGCTATGGCTACACCTTC
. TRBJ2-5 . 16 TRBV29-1 CSVDAWQAIQQETQYF TGCAGCGTTGATGCTTGGCAGGCTATTCAGCAAGAGACCCAGTACTTC
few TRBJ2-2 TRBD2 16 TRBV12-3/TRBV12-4 CASRPGGGRLDGELFF TGTGCCAGCAGGCCCGGGGGGGGCAGACTTGACGGGGAGCTGTTTTTT
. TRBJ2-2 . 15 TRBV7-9 CASSLAPRGTGGLFF TGTGCCAGCAGCTTAGCCCCTAGGGGCACCGGGGGGCTGTTTTTT
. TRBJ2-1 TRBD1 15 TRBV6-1 CASSGTGTANNEQFF TGTGCCAGCAGTGGAACCGGGACAGCGAACAATGAGCAGTTCTTC
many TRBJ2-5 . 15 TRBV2 CASSEGGTEQETQYF TGTGCCAGCAGTGAAGGAGGGACGGAACAAGAGACCCAGTACTTC
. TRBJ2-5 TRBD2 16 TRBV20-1 CSATGTSGGTGETQYF TGCAGTGCTACCGGGACTAGCGGAGGGACGGGAGAGACCCAGTACTTC
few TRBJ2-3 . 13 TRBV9 CASGGLSADTQYF TGTGCCAGCGGGGGGTTAAGCGCAGATACGCAGTATTTT
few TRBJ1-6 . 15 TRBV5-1 CASSLGQQGGVPLHF TGCGCCAGCAGCTTGGGACAGCAAGGGGGAGTACCCCTCCACTTT
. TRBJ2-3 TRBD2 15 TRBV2 CASSELASGGHAQYF TGTGCCAGCAGTGAACTGGCTAGCGGGGGCCATGCGCAGTATTTT
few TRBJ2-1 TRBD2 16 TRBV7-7 CASSLDGGSSYNEQFF TGTGCCAGCAGCTTAGACGGCGGGAGCTCCTACAATGAGCAGTTCTTC
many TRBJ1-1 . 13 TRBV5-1 CASSLQRNTEAFF TGCGCCAGCAGCTTACAAAGGAACACTGAAGCTTTCTTT
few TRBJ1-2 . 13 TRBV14 CASSGQGLGGYTF TGTGCCAGCAGCGGTCAGGGGCTCGGTGGCTACACCTTC
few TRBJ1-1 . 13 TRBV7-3 CASSPTGGLQAFF TGTGCCAGCAGCCCAACGGGAGGGCTACAAGCTTTCTTT
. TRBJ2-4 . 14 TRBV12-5 CASANPEQPHIQYF TGTGCTAGTGCGAACCCGGAACAGCCTCACATTCAGTACTTC
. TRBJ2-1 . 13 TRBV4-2 CASGSTGLDEQFF TGTGCCAGCGGCTCCACAGGGCTAGATGAGCAGTTCTTC
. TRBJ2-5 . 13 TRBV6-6 CASSYSDKETQYF TGTGCCAGCAGTTACTCAGATAAAGAGACCCAGTACTTC
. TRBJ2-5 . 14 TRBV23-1 CASSQSCPSRTQYF TGCGCCAGCAGTCAATCCTGCCCTTCCAGGACCCAGTACTTC
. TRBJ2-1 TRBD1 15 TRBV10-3 CAISGKGTGHNEQFF TGTGCCATCAGTGGGAAGGGGACAGGGCACAATGAGCAGTTCTTC
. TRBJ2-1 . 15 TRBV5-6 CASSLDFGKGDEQFF TGTGCCAGCAGCTTGGATTTCGGGAAGGGCGATGAGCAGTTCTTC
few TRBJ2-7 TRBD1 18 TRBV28 CASSTGTGRRIGSYEQYF TGTGCCAGCAGTACCGGGACAGGGAGACGCATCGGCTCCTACGAGCAGTACTTC